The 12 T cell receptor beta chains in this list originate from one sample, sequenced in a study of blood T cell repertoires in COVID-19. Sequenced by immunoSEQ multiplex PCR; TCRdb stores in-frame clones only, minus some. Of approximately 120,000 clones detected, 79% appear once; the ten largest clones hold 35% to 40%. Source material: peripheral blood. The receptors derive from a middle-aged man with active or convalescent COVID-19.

As DNA, the CDR3 is TGTGCCAGCAGCAACTCTCAATCGGGGGACACCGGGGAGCTGTTTTTT. Its protein is CASSNSQSGDTGELFF. The chain couples TRBV21-1 to TRBJ2-2; the table's D call, TRBD2, has no DNA check behind it. TRBV21-1 corresponds to a pseudogene. This CDR3 is 16 amino acids long.

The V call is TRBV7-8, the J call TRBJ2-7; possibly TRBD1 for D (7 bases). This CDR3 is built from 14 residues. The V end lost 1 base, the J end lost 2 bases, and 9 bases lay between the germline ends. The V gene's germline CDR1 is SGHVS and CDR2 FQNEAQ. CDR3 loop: CASSLGGTAYEQYF. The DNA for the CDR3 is TGTGCCAGCAGCTTAGGCGGGACAGCCTACGAGCAGTACTTC. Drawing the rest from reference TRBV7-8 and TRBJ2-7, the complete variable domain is GAGVSQSPRYKVAKRGQDVALRCDPISGHVSLFWYQQALGQGPEFLTYFQNEAQLDKSGLPSDRFFAERPEGSVSTLKIQRTQQEDSAVYLCASSLGGTAYEQYFGPGTRLTVT.

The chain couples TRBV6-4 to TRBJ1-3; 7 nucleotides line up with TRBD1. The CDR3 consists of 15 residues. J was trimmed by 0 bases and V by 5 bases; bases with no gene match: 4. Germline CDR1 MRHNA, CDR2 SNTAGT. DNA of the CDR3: TGTGCCAGCAGTTTTACAGGGGACTCTGGAAACACCATATATTTT. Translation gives CASSFTGDSGNTIYF.

The CDR3 region is CASSFALGPVTSYEQYF. Written as DNA, the CDR3 is TGCGCCAGCAGCTTTGCTCTAGGCCCGGTCACTTCCTACGAGCAGTACTTC. V is TRBV5-1 and J is TRBJ2-7, with unresolved D. Between the trimmed V and J ends, which lost 2 bases and 1 base, there was a span of 19 bases. Germline V gene data show CDR1 as SGHRS and CDR2 as YFSETQ. CDR3 length equals 17 residues.

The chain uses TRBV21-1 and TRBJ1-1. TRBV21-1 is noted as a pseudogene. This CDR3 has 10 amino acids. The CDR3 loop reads CGGGGAEAFF. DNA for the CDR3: TGTGGAGGAGGAGGCGCTGAAGCTTTCTTT.

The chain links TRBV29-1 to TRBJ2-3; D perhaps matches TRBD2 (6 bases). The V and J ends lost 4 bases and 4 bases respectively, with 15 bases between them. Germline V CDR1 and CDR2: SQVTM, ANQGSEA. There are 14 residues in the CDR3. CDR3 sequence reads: CSVVLAGTADTQYF. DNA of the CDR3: TGCAGCGTTGTGTTGGCGGGAACGGCAGATACGCAGTATTTT.

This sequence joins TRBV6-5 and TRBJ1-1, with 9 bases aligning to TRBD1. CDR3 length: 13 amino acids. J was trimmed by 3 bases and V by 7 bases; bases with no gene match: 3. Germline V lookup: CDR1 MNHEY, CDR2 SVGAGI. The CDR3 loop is CASIWDRDTEAFF. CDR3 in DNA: TGTGCCAGCATCTGGGACAGGGACACTGAAGCTTTCTTT.

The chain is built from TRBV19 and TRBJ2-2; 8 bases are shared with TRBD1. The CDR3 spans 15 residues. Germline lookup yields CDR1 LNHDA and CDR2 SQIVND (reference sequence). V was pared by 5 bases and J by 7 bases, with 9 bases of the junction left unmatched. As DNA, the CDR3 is TGTGCCAGTAGTCCCAGACAGGGGATGGGCGGGGAGCTGTTTTTT. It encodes CASSPRQGMGGELFF.

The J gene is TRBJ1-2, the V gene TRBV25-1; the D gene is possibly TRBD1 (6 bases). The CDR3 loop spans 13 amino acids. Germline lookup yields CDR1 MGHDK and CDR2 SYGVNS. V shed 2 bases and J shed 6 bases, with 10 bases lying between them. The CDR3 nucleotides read TGTGCCAGCAGTGAAGGGGGCGAAGATGGCTACACCTTC. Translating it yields CASSEGGEDGYTF.

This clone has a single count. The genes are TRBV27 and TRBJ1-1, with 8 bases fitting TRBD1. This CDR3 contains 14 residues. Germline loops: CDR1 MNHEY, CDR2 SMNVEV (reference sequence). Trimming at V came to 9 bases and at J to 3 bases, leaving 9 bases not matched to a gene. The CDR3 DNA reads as TGTGCCAGGAACCTACAGGGGGGAGACACTGAAGCTTTCTTT. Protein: CARNLQGGDTEAFF.

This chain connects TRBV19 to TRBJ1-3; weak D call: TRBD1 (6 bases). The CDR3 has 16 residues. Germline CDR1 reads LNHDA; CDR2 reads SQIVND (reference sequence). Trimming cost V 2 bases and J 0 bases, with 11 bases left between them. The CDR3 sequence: CASSIRGAYSGNTIYF. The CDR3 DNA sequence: TGTGCCAGTAGTATACGGGGGGCGTACTCTGGAAACACCATATATTTT.

CDR3 in DNA: TGTGCCACCAGCAATTTAAGACAGTTAGATACGCAGTATTTT. Protein: CATSNLRQLDTQYF. This chain connects TRBV15 to TRBJ2-3, with D possibly matching TRBD1 (5 bases). This CDR3 has 14 residues. Trimming stripped 4 bases from V and 5 bases from J, with 13 bases between. Germline V CDR1 and CDR2: LNHNV, YYDKDF (reference sequence). Supplemented by reference TRBV15 and TRBJ2-3, the full variable domain reads DAMVIQNPRYQVTQFGKPVTLSCSQTLNHNVMYWYQQKSSQAPKLLFHYYDKDFNNEADTPDNFQSRRPNTSFCFLDIRSPGLGDTAMYLCATSNLRQLDTQYFGPGTRLTVL.